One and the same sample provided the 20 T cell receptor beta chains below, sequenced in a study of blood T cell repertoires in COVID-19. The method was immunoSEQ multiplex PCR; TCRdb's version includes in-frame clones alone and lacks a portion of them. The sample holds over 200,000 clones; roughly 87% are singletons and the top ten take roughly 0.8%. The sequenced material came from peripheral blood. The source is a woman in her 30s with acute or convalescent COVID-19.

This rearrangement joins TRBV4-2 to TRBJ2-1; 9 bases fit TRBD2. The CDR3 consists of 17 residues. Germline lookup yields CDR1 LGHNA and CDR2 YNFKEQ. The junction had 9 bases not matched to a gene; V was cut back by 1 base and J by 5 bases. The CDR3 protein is CASSQGVGGRAHNEQFF. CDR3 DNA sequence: TGTGCCAGCAGCCAAGGAGTGGGCGGGAGGGCTCACAATGAGCAGTTCTTC.

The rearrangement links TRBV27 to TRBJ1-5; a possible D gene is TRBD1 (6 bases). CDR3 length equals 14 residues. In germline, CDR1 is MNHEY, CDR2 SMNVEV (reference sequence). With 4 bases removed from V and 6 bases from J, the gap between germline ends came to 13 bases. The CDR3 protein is CASSYGQQGQPQHF. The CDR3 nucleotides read TGTGCCAGCAGTTACGGACAGCAGGGTCAGCCCCAGCATTTT.

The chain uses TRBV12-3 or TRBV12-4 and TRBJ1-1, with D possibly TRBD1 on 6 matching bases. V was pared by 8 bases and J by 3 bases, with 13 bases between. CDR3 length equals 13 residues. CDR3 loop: CASGVGADTEAFF. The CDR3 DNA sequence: TGTGCCAGCGGGGTGGGGGCGGACACTGAAGCTTTCTTT.

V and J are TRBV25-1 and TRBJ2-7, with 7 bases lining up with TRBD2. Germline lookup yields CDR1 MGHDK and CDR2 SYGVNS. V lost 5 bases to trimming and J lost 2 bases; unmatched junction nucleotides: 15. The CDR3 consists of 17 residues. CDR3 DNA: TGTGCCAGCAGTCGAATGGCTCGGGAGGCCGGGGCCTACGAGCAGTACTTC. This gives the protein CASSRMAREAGAYEQYF.

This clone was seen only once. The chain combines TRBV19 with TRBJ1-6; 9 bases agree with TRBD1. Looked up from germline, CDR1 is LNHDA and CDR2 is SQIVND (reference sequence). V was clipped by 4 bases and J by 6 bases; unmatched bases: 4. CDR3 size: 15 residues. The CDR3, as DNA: TGTGCCAGTAGTAAAGGGGGACAGGGTAATTCACCCCTCCACTTT. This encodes CASSKGGQGNSPLHF.

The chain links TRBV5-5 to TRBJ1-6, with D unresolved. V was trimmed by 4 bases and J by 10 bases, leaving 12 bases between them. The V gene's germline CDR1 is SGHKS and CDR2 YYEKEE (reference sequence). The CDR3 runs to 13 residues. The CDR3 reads CASSASGESPLHF. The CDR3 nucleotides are TGTGCCAGCAGCGCATCTGGGGAGTCACCCCTCCACTTT.

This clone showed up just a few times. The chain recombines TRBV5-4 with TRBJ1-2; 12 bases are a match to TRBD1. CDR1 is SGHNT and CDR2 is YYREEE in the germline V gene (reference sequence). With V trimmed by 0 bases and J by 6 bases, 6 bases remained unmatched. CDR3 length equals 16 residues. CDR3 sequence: CASSLGDRGRMDGYTF. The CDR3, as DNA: TGTGCCAGCAGCTTGGGGGACAGGGGGCGCATGGATGGCTACACCTTC.

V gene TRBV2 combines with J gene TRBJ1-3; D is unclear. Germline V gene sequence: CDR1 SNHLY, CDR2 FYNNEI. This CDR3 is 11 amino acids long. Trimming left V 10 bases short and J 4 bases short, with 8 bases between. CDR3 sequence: CATREGNTIYF. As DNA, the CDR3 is TGTGCCACTAGAGAGGGAAACACCATATATTTT.

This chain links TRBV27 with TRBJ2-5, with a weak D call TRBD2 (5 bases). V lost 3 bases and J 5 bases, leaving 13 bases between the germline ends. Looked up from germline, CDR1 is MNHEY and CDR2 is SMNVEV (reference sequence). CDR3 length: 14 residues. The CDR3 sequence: CASSFWSTGETQYF. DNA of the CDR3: TGTGCCAGCAGTTTTTGGTCGACGGGGGAGACCCAGTACTTC.

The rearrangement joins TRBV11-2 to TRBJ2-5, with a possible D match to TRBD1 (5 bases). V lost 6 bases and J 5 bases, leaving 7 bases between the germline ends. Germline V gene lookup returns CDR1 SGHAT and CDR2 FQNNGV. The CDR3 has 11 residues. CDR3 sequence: CASRGRETQYF. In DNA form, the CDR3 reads TGTGCCAGCAGGGGGCGGGAGACCCAGTACTTC.

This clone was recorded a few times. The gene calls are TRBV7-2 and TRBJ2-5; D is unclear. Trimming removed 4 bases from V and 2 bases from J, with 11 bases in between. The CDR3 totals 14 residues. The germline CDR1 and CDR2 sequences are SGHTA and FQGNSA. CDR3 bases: TGTGCCAGCAGCTCCTCCAGTGGTCAAGAGACCCAGTACTTC. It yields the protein CASSSSSGQETQYF.

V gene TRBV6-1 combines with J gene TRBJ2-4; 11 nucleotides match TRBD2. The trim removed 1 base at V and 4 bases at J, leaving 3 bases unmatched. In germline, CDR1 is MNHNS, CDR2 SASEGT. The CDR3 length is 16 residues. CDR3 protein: CASSEVVAGGKNIQYF. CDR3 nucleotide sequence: TGTGCCAGCAGTGAAGTAGTAGCGGGGGGGAAAAACATTCAGTACTTC.

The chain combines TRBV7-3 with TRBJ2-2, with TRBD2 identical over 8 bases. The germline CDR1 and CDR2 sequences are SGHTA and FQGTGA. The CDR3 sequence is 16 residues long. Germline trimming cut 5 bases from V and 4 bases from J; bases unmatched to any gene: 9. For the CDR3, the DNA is TGTGCCAGCAGCCCGGGAGCGGGAGTTAGCACCGGGGAGCTGTTTTTT. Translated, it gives CASSPGAGVSTGELFF. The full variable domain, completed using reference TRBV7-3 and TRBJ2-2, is GAGVSQTPSNKVTEKGKYVELRCDPISGHTALYWYRQSLGQGPEFLIYFQGTGAADDSGLPNDRFFAVRPEGSVSTLKIQRTERGDSAVYLCASSPGAGVSTGELFFGEGSRLTVL.

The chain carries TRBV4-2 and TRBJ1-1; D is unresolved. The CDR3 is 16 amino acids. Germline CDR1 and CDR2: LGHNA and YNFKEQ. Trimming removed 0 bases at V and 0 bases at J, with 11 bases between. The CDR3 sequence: CASSQEGREVNTEAFF. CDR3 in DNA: TGTGCCAGCAGCCAAGAAGGTCGGGAAGTGAACACTGAAGCTTTCTTT.

The CDR3, as DNA: TGCGCCAGCAGCTTAGCGGGAGGCGCAGATACGCAGTATTTT. Translation: CASSLAGGADTQYF. The chain joins TRBV10-1 to TRBJ2-3, with 10 bases lining up with TRBD2. Unmatched junction bases numbered 4, after V lost 6 bases and J lost 4 bases. CDR1 is WNHNN and CDR2 is SYGVQD in the germline V gene (reference sequence). The CDR3 is made up of 14 amino acids.

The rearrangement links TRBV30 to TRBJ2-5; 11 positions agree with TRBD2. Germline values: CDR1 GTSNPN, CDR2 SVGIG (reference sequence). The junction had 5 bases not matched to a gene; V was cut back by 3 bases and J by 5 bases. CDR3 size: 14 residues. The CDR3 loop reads CAWSGLAGWETQYF. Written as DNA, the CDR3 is TGTGCCTGGAGCGGACTAGCGGGTTGGGAGACCCAGTACTTC.

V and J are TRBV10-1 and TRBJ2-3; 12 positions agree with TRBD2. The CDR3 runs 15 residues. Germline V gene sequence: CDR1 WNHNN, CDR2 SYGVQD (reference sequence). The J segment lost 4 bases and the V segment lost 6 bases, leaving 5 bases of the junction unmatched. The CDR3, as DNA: TGCGCCAGCAGCTGGACTAGCGGGAAGTCAGATACGCAGTATTTT. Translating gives CASSWTSGKSDTQYF.

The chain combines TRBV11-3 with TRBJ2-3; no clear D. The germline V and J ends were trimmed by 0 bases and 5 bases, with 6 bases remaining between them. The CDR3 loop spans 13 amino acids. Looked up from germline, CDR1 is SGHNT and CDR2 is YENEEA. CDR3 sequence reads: CASSLDLVDTQYF. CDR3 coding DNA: TGTGCCAGCAGCTTAGACCTCGTAGATACGCAGTATTTT.

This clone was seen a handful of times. For the CDR3, the DNA is TGTGCCTGGAGCACCTCCAGGGATAACTATGGCTACACCTTC. Its protein is CAWSTSRDNYGYTF. The chain joins TRBV30 to TRBJ1-2, with D possibly matching TRBD1 (5 bases). V shed 3 bases and J shed 1 base, with 12 bases lying between them. The germline V gene has CDR1 GTSNPN and CDR2 SVGIG (reference sequence). The CDR3 is 14 residues long.

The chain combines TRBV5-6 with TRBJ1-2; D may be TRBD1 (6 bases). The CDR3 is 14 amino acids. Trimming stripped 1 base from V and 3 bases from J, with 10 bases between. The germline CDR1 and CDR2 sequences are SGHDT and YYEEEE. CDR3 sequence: CASSLLAGDYGYTF. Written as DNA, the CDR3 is TGTGCCAGCAGCTTGTTAGCAGGGGACTATGGCTACACCTTC.